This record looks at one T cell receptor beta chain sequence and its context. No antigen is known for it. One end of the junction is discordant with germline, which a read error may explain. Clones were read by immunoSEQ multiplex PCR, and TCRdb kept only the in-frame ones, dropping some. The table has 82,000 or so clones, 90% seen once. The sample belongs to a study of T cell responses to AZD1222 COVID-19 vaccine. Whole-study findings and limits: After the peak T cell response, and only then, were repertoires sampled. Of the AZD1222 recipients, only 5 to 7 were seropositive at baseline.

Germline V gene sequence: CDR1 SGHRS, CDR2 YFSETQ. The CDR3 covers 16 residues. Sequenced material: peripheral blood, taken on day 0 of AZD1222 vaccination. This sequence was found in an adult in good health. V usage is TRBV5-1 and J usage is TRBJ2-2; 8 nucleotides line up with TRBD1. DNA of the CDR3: TGCGCCAGCGGCTTTGACAGGGGCGTCAAAACCGGGGAGCTGTTTTTT. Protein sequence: CASGFDRGVKTGELFF.